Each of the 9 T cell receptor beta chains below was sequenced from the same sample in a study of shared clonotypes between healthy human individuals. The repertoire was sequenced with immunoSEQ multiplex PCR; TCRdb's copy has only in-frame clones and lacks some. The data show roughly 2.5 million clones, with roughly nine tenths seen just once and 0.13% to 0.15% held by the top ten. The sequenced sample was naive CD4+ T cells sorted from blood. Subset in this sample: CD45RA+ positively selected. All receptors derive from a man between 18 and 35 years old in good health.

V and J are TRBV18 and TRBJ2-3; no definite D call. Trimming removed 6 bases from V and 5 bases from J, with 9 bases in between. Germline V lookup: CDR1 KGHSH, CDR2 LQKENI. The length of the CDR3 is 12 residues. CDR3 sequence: CASSLLEDTQYF. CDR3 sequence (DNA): TGTGCCAGCTCCCTACTGGAAGATACGCAGTATTTT.

The CDR3 DNA follows: TGTGCCTGGAGTGGGGACAGCGGGGGTTCACCCCTCCACTTT. This codes for CAWSGDSGGSPLHF. The V call is TRBV30, the J call TRBJ1-6, with 7 bases that match TRBD1. Germline V lookup: CDR1 GTSNPN, CDR2 SVGIG (reference sequence). Unmatched junction bases numbered 6, after V lost 1 base and J lost 9 bases. This CDR3 is built from 14 residues.

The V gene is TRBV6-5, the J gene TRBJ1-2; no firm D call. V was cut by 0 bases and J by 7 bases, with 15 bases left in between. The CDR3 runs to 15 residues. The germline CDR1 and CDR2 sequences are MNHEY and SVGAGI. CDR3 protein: CASSYSPGYSSGYTF. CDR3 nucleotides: TGTGCCAGCAGTTACTCGCCGGGGTACAGCTCTGGCTACACCTTC.

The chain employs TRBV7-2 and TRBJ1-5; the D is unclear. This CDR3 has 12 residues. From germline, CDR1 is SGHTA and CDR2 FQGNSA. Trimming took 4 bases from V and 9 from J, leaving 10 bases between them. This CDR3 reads CASSSLVGPQHF. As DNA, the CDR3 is TGTGCCAGCAGCTCGCTGGTTGGGCCCCAGCATTTT.

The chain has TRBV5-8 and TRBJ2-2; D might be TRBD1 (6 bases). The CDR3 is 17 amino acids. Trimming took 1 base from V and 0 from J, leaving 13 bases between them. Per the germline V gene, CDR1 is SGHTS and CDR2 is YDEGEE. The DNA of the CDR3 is TGTGCCAGCAGCTTGTTTATTGGGACAACGAACACCGGGGAGCTGTTTTTT. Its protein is CASSLFIGTTNTGELFF.

The CDR3 DNA reads as TGCGCCAGCAGCTTGTCGACAGGGGGAGGGACTGAAGCTTTCTTT. It codes for CASSLSTGGGTEAFF. The rearrangement joins TRBV5-1 to TRBJ1-1, with TRBD1 matching over 9 bases. Germline CDR1 SGHRS, CDR2 YFSETQ. The CDR3 length is 15 residues. V dropped 1 base and J dropped 5; count of bases not matched to a gene: 6. The full variable domain, in which reference TRBV5-1 and TRBJ1-1 provide the parts outside the CDR3, is KAGVTQTPRYLIKTRGQQVTLSCSPISGHRSVSWYQQTPGQGLQFLFEYFSETQRNKGNFPGRFSGRQFSNSRSEMNVSTLELGDSALYLCASSLSTGGGTEAFFGQGTRLTVV.

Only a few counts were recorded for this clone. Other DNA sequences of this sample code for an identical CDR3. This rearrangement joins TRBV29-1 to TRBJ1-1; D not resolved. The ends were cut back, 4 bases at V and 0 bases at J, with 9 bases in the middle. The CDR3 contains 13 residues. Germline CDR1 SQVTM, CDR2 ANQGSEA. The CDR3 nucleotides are TGCAGCGTTGCTGGGCAGATGAACACTGAAGCTTTCTTT. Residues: CSVAGQMNTEAFF.

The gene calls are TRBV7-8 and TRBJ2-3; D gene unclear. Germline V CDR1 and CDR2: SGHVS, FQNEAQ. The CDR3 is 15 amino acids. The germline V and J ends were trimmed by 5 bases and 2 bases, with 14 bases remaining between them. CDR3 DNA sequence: TGTGCCAGCAGCCGGCCCGTTCTGGCCACAGATACGCAGTATTTT. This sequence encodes CASSRPVLATDTQYF.

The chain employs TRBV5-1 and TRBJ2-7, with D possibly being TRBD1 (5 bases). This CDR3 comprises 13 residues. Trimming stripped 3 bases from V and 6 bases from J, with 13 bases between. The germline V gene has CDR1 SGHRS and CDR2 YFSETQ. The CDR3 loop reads CASSYGARREQYF. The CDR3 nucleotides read TGCGCCAGCAGCTATGGGGCGAGGCGCGAGCAGTACTTC.